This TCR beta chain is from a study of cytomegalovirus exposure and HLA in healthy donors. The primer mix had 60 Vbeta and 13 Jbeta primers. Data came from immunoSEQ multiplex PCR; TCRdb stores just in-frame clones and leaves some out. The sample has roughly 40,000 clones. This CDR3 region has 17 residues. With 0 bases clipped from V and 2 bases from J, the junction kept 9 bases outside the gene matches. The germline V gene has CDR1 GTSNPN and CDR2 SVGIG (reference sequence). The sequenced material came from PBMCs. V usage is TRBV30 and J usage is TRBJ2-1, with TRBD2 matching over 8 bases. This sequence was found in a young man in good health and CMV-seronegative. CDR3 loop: CAWSVPPLSGAYNEQFF. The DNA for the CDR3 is TGTGCCTGGAGTGTACCCCCCCTTAGCGGGGCCTACAATGAGCAGTTCTTC.